Only a few counts were recorded for the clone carrying this T cell receptor (beta chain). These data belong to a study of blood T cell repertoires in COVID-19. Study in general: Material from acute and convalescent COVID-19 was sourced from the United States, Italy and Spain. From T cells, B-cell-depleted T cells, or PBMCs came the material, which was cDNA or gDNA.

The CDR3 extends over 16 amino acids. Germline V gene lookup returns CDR1 SGHDT and CDR2 YYEEEE. Trimming removed 1 base from V and 1 base from J, with 11 bases in between. As handled by the study authors: Estimation of nucleated cell counts was performed using reference gene primer amplification. Some clones are missing from TCRdb's copy, which holds only in-frame ones; the method was immunoSEQ multiplex PCR. V, J and clone size derive from that table, while D and trimming were established from the DNA sequence. The sample has 65,000 to 75,000 clones, 75% to 95% seen once. The chain carries TRBV5-6 and TRBJ2-2; tentative D call: TRBD1 (5 bases). The receptor's source is a human donor with active COVID-19. The donor label of this sample is uncertain. Sample: peripheral blood. CDR3 nucleotides: TGTGCCAGCAGCTTGACTCTAACAGGGAACACCGGGGAGCTGTTTTTT. Translation: CASSLTLTGNTGELFF. Combining the CDR3 with reference TRBV5-6 and TRBJ2-2 gives the whole variable domain DAGVTQSPTHLIKTRGQQVTLRCSPKSGHDTVSWYQQALGQGPQFIFQYYEEEERQRGNFPDRFSGHQFPNYSSELNVNALLLGDSALYLCASSLTLTGNTGELFFGEGSRLTVL.